The rows below give T cell receptor beta chains drawn from one sample of a study of OX40 agonist ivuxolimab in advanced cancers. Sequencing was performed with immunoSEQ multiplex PCR; in TCRdb, only in-frame clones are kept and a portion is missing. The table includes fewer than 70,000 clones, about 89% detected once. Sequenced material: CD4+ or CD8+ T cells sorted from blood, taken in a trial of the OX40 agonist ivuxolimab. The origin of the receptors is an adult with an advanced solid tumor such as melanoma, head and neck, liver or kidney cancer. CDR3s include the opening cysteine and the closing phenylalanine or tryptophan. The order of the fields is CDR3 DNA, CDR3 protein, V gene, CDR3 length, D gene, J gene, clone size. D genes are given only for firm matches. Clone size is given for some rows only: seen once, a few or many times, or a class if the clone is expanded.

DNA: TGTGCCAGCAGTGAACCAAGGACAGGGACGGAGACCCAGTACTTC
CDR3: CASSEPRTGTETQYF
V: TRBV6-1
length: 15
D: TRBD1
J: TRBJ2-5
size: NA

DNA: TGCGCCAGCAGCCCAGGACAGGGGGATGGCACTGAAGCTTTCTTT
CDR3: CASSPGQGDGTEAFF
V: TRBV4-1
length: 15
D: TRBD1
J: TRBJ1-1
size: NA

DNA: TGTGCCAGCAGCTTGGATGGGCAGGGGCATGAGCAGTTCTTC
CDR3: CASSLDGQGHEQFF
V: TRBV5-6
length: 14
D: NA
J: TRBJ2-1
size: NA

DNA: TGTGCCAGCAGTTCCAGGACAGGGGGAACCGGGGAGCTGTTTTTT
CDR3: CASSSRTGGTGELFF
V: TRBV28
length: 15
D: TRBD1
J: TRBJ2-2
size: NA

DNA: TGTGCCAGCAGTTACTCCCGCCTAATCGAGGCTTTCTTT
CDR3: CASSYSRLIEAFF
V: TRBV6-5
length: 13
D: NA
J: TRBJ1-1
size: NA

DNA: TGTGCCAGCAGCGGACCGGGACAGCCCTCCTACGAGCAGTACTTC
CDR3: CASSGPGQPSYEQYF
V: TRBV7-9
length: 15
D: TRBD1
J: TRBJ2-7
size: NA

DNA: TGCGCCAGCAGTTTCACAGATACGCAGTATTTT
CDR3: CASSFTDTQYF
V: TRBV4-1
length: 11
D: NA
J: TRBJ2-3
size: NA

DNA: TGTGCCAGCAGCTTTAGGGGACAGGGGAGGACAGATACGCAGTATTTT
CDR3: CASSFRGQGRTDTQYF
V: TRBV11-2
length: 16
D: TRBD1
J: TRBJ2-3
size: NA

DNA: TGTGCCAGCAGCAAAATTGCTAGGTCGGGACAGGGTTGTAGCACAGATACGCAGTATTTT
CDR3: CASSKIARSGQGCSTDTQYF
V: TRBV21-1
length: 20
D: NA
J: TRBJ2-3
size: NA

DNA: TGTGCCAGCAGTGAAGTGCGGGTCCCATGGACGGAGACCCAGTACTTC
CDR3: CASSEVRVPWTETQYF
V: TRBV6-1
length: 16
D: NA
J: TRBJ2-5
size: NA

DNA: TGTGCCAGCAGCTTGACTAGCGGGAGCTACGAGCAGTACTTC
CDR3: CASSLTSGSYEQYF
V: TRBV7-9
length: 14
D: TRBD2
J: TRBJ2-7
size: NA

DNA: TGTGCCAGCAGCTTGGTTGCAGGGCCTAGCAATCAGCCCCAGCATTTT
CDR3: CASSLVAGPSNQPQHF
V: TRBV5-8
length: 16
D: NA
J: TRBJ1-5
size: NA

DNA: TGTGCCAGCAGCGAAGGTGCTAGCGACCCCTACGAGCAGTACTTC
CDR3: CASSEGASDPYEQYF
V: TRBV2
length: 15
D: NA
J: TRBJ2-7
size: once

DNA: TGCAGCGTTGAAATGGGGGTGAGGTCCATTGAGCAGTTCTTC
CDR3: CSVEMGVRSIEQFF
V: TRBV29-1
length: 14
D: NA
J: TRBJ2-1
size: NA